The entry below gives a single T cell receptor (beta chain) sequence along with its context. The specificity of this receptor is unknown. The input lacks base qualities; no much larger clone sits a single base away. This entry comes from a study of regulatory T cells in long-lasting Graves disease (dated by TCRdb to about 2021). Background on the whole study: Persistent Graves' disease meant more than 5 years of antithyroid drug treatment with TSH receptor autoantibodies that stayed positive. Persistent Graves' disease patients in the clinical cohort had taken antithyroid drugs for about 9.7 years on average. A total of around 35 samples were covered by TCR sequencing, comprising some 13 persistent and around 20 newly diagnosed Graves' disease patients. This study used TCR sequencing and RNA sequencing of peripheral blood to compare persistent Graves' disease patients against newly diagnosed Graves' disease patients. The study took place in China and was registered as a clinical trial.

Library preparation employed multiplex PCR. The reads were generated on an Illumina HiSeq 4000. iRepertoire HTBI primers and Arm-PCR amplification of CDR3 regions were used to construct TCR beta libraries. PCR products were gel purified before sequencing. The paper's data handling went like this. A total of fewer than 65 TRBV and 14 TRBJ segments were identified across samples and were used for gene usage analysis of CDR3 amino acid clonotypes. COPE and FqMerger were used to merge filtered high-quality paired reads into contigs. BLAST was used to align contigs to IMGT TRBV, TRBD and TRBJ reference genes, with CDR3 defined following IMGT. Clonotypes above 0.1% frequency were classified as highly expanded clones. Shannon entropy was used to measure repertoire diversity, and the Gini coefficient was used to measure V-J evenness. Public clonotypes were defined as clonotypes shared by more than one individual. In-frame beta chains were kept once TCRdb had trimmed the public reads at Q25 with fastp and called clones with MiXCR. Entries that share a CDR3 protein sequence are merged under the most common genes and DNA. The V and J calls shown here were made by TCRdb, not taken from the authors' results. For this sample the table gives more than 300,000 distinct CDR3 sequences, of which 20% to 25% were detected only once. The top ten hold 25% to 30% of the sample.

The CDR3 spans 14 residues, from the cysteine through the phenylalanine. The retained sequence is limited to the CDR3, 42 bases, with the frame set at the first base. According to the germline V gene, CDR1 reads SGHTA and CDR2 reads FQGNSA. Germline trimming: 2 bases from V, 4 bases from J; junction bases outside gene matches: 1. The time point label, as the study defines it: persistent/refractory GD, antithyroid drugs over 5 years with positive TRAb. RNA was extracted from PBMCs in TRIzol for both TCR sequencing and RNA sequencing. The diagnosis of Graves' disease followed American Thyroid Association guidelines. Recruitment of patients was carried out at an endocrinology department in Xi'an, China. Each patient gave roughly 8.4 milliliters of peripheral blood, collected in an EDTA anticoagulant tube. PBMCs were isolated by Ficoll Paque Plus density gradient separation without further T cell sorting. An Agilent 2100 Bioanalyzer and agarose gel were used to assess RNA quality, and a NanoDrop 2000 was used to measure RNA concentration.

What the research found in general, with its limitations: The authors noted that the small sample size was a limitation that may lower accuracy. Sequencing and analysis were restricted to the TCR beta chain. Persistent patients shared more public clonotypes among themselves (around 3,000) than newly diagnosed patients did (about 1,000). The study examined only peripheral blood because the primary lesion, thyroid tissue, could not be accessed. Persistent Graves' disease patients showed lower TCR Shannon entropy and fewer highly expanded clones than newly diagnosed patients, suggesting clonal expansion. TRBV28, TRBJ1-2 and TRBJ2-5 were preferentially used in persistent disease, while TRBV20-1 and TRBJ2-1 were favored in newly diagnosed disease.

This sequence originates from a woman in her 40s with Graves disease. Donor details come from another sample of the same person, matched by shared clones. This chain joins TRBV7-2 to TRBJ2-1, with TRBD1 identical over 8 junction bases. Sequences were derived from peripheral blood mononuclear cells (PBMCs), sampled when the disease was refractory, from a patient treated with antithyroid drugs. CDR3 sequence: CASSLRTGYNEQFF. The DNA sequence is as follows: TGTGCCAGCAGCTTACGGACAGGGTACAATGAGCAGTTCTTC.